One and the same sample provided the 28 T cell receptor beta chains below, sequenced in a study of radiotherapy plus CTLA-4 blockade in lung cancer. Using immunoSEQ multiplex PCR, the repertoire was profiled, and TCRdb retains in-frame clones only, with some absent. The table lists more than 75,000 clones, approximately 72% of them singletons. This sample comprised peripheral blood, obtained from a patient treated with radiotherapy plus ipilimumab. The source is a human donor with non-small cell lung cancer who had a partial response to radiotherapy plus ipilimumab. Some clones in this sample may be carry-over from other donors' samples.

The chain recombines TRBV7-8 with TRBJ2-1, with a weak D call TRBD1 (5 bases). V was clipped by 1 base and J by 5 bases, with 15 bases between them. The germline CDR1 and CDR2 sequences are SGHVS and FQNEAQ. CDR3 length: 16 amino acids. This CDR3 is CASSLGGAFINNEQFF. The CDR3 DNA is TGTGCCAGCAGCTTAGGTGGGGCTTTCATAAACAATGAGCAGTTCTTC.

This chain connects TRBV5-1 to TRBJ1-2; 8 nucleotides line up with TRBD1. V trimming: 0 bases; J trimming: 7 bases; junction bases outside the gene matches: 11. CDR3 length equals 16 residues. Looked up from germline, CDR1 is SGHRS and CDR2 is YFSETQ. The chain's CDR3 is CASSLGRGLIDGGYTF. The CDR3 nucleotides are TGCGCCAGCAGCTTGGGCAGGGGGCTGATTGACGGTGGCTACACCTTC.

With respect to this clone: The same CDR3 also results from other DNA sequences found in this sample. The rearrangement uses TRBV18 and TRBJ2-7; 9 bases map to TRBD1. The germline V gene encodes CDR1 KGHSH and CDR2 LQKENI. The V gene end was trimmed by 5 bases and the J gene end by 2 bases; junction bases not matched to a gene: 1. This CDR3 spans 13 amino acids. CDR3: CASSRDRAYEQYF. CDR3 nucleotide sequence: TGTGCCAGCTCAAGGGACAGGGCCTACGAGCAGTACTTC. Together with reference TRBV18 and TRBJ2-7, the CDR3 gives the full variable domain: NAGVMQNPRHLVRRRGQEARLRCSPMKGHSHVYWYRQLPEEGLKFMVYLQKENIIDESGMPKERFSAEFPKEGPSILRIQQVVRGDSAAYFCASSRDRAYEQYFGPGTRLTVT.

The chain uses TRBV7-8 and TRBJ2-7; TRBD1 might be the D (5 bases). V was shortened by 1 base and J by 1 base, with 11 bases between the two germline ends. This CDR3 contains 15 residues. Germline loops: CDR1 SGHVS, CDR2 FQNEAQ. The CDR3 region is CASSLGQSPSYEQYF. In nucleotides, the CDR3 is TGTGCCAGCAGCTTAGGACAGAGCCCTTCCTACGAGCAGTACTTC.

The chain combines TRBV10-2 with TRBJ2-2, with no clear D. The CDR3 has 14 amino acids. Germline CDR1 reads WSHSY; CDR2 reads SAAADI. The V gene lost 8 bases and the J gene lost 5 bases, with 15 bases spanning the gap. CDR3 sequence: CASRLYSGTGELFF. In DNA form, the CDR3 reads TGCGCCAGCCGGCTCTACTCCGGGACCGGGGAGCTGTTTTTT.

The chain links TRBV21-1 to TRBJ2-5; the table's D call of TRBD2 was not tested on the DNA. TRBV21-1 is assigned pseudogene status. CDR3 length: 14 amino acids. The CDR3 bases are TGTGCCAGCAGCAAGGAGCGGGGTATCAAGACCCAGTACTTC. This gives the protein CASSKERGIKTQYF.

This clone was seen a few times. The chain carries TRBV4-3 and TRBJ2-7; D call uncertain. The CDR3 is 13 residues long. CDR1 and CDR2 (germline): LGHNA, YSLEER. The V gene lost 2 bases and the J gene lost 7 bases, with 12 bases spanning the gap. The CDR3 is CASSQRLYEEQYF. DNA for the CDR3: TGCGCCAGCAGCCAAAGACTCTACGAGGAGCAGTACTTC.

The rearrangement links TRBV19 to TRBJ2-3; 9 bases map to TRBD2. The V gene end was trimmed by 4 bases and the J gene end by 2 bases; junction bases not matched to a gene: 10. The CDR3 length is 17 residues. CDR1 LNHDA and CDR2 SQIVND come from the germline V gene (reference sequence). CDR3 protein: CASSRRILAGFTDTQYF. CDR3 DNA sequence: TGTGCCAGTAGTAGAAGGATTCTAGCGGGGTTCACAGATACGCAGTATTTT.

The rearrangement links TRBV7-7 to TRBJ2-2, with 7 bases aligning to TRBD1. This CDR3 region has 15 residues. V lost 1 base, J lost 3 bases, and 2 bases stayed unmatched. Looked up from germline, CDR1 is SSHAT and CDR2 is FNYEAQ (reference sequence). The CDR3 loop is CASSLEGAYTGELFF. CDR3 sequence (DNA): TGTGCCAGCAGCTTAGAGGGGGCCTACACCGGGGAGCTGTTTTTT.

This clone turned up a few times. CDR3 in amino acids: CASGLDQTGELFF. The DNA for the CDR3 is TGTGCTAGTGGTTTGGACCAGACCGGGGAGCTGTTTTTT. The chain employs TRBV12-5 and TRBJ2-2; D remains unclear. The V gene's germline CDR1 is LGHNT and CDR2 FRNRAP. The CDR3 sequence is 13 residues long. V lost 1 base and J lost 5, with 5 bases in between.

The sample holds one count of this clone. The chain uses TRBV5-1 and TRBJ2-7; tentatively, D is TRBD2 (7 bases). The germline V and J ends were trimmed by 1 base and 3 bases, with 8 bases remaining between them. The CDR3 spans 13 residues. CDR1 SGHRS and CDR2 YFSETQ come from the germline V gene. CDR3 in amino acids: CASSLRGGYEQYF. Here the CDR3 DNA reads TGCGCCAGCAGCTTGAGGGGGGGCTACGAGCAGTACTTC. Drawing the rest from reference TRBV5-1 and TRBJ2-7, the complete variable domain is KAGVTQTPRYLIKTRGQQVTLSCSPISGHRSVSWYQQTPGQGLQFLFEYFSETQRNKGNFPGRFSGRQFSNSRSEMNVSTLELGDSALYLCASSLRGGYEQYFGPGTRLTVT.

This rearrangement joins TRBV4-1 to TRBJ1-2; D is ambiguous. Deletions cut 1 base from V and 5 bases from J, with 14 bases between. This CDR3 spans 15 amino acids. Germline loops: CDR1 MGHRA, CDR2 YSYEKL. For the CDR3, the DNA is TGCGCCAGCAGCCAAGTCTCCGGGGTGGGGTATGGCTACACCTTC. The encoded protein is CASSQVSGVGYGYTF.

This clone has more than one count but fewer than ten. The rearrangement joins TRBV28 to TRBJ1-1; D gene unclear. With 8 bases removed from V and 10 bases from J, the gap between germline ends came to 14 bases. CDR1 is MDHEN and CDR2 is SYDVKM in the germline V gene. The CDR3 totals 11 residues. CDR3 region: CASFQWPLAFF. The DNA for the CDR3 is TGTGCCAGCTTCCAGTGGCCGCTAGCTTTCTTT.

The chain carries TRBV19 and TRBJ2-7; 8 bases map to TRBD1. Germline loops: CDR1 LNHDA, CDR2 SQIVND (reference sequence). This CDR3 spans 14 amino acids. The V gene end was trimmed by 9 bases and the J gene end by 2 bases; junction bases not matched to a gene: 9. The DNA of the CDR3 is TGTGCCAGCAGAGATGGACAGGGACCCTACGAGCAGTACTTC. Protein product: CASRDGQGPYEQYF.

This rearrangement joins TRBV5-4 to TRBJ2-3; 7 bases match TRBD2. From germline, CDR1 is SGHNT and CDR2 YYREEE (reference sequence). Germline trimming cut 3 bases from V and 2 bases from J; bases unmatched to any gene: 3. This CDR3 has 14 amino acids. CDR3 sequence reads: CASSSRDYTDTQYF. CDR3 nucleotide sequence: TGTGCCAGCAGCTCCCGGGACTACACAGATACGCAGTATTTT.

CDR3 DNA: TGTGCCAGCAGTCCCGGGGTAGCGGGAGGGAATGAGCAGTTCTTC. Its protein is CASSPGVAGGNEQFF. The chain has TRBV2 and TRBJ2-1; 11 bases map to TRBD2. The CDR3 spans 15 residues. V lost 5 bases and J lost 7; bases outside the gene matches: 7. The germline CDR1 and CDR2 sequences are SNHLY and FYNNEI.

The J gene is TRBJ1-4, the V gene TRBV28; the D gene is possibly TRBD1 (5 bases). V lost 5 bases, J lost 3 bases, and 19 bases lay in between. Germline CDR1 and CDR2: MDHEN and SYDVKM. The CDR3 is 17 residues long. CDR3 loop: CASSGGDRRRSNEKLFF. Here the CDR3 DNA reads TGTGCCAGCAGTGGGGGGGATAGGAGGCGATCTAATGAAAAACTGTTTTTT.

This clone turned up a few times. The chain has TRBV5-1 and TRBJ2-5; 7 bases are shared with TRBD2. The CDR3 has 15 residues. Unmatched junction bases numbered 8, after V lost 1 base and J lost 5 bases. CDR1 and CDR2 from the germline V gene are SGHRS and YFSETQ. CDR3 sequence reads: CASSLMVGGFETQYF. CDR3 coding DNA: TGCGCCAGCAGCTTGATGGTGGGGGGGTTTGAGACCCAGTACTTC.

The chain carries TRBV9 and TRBJ2-5; D possibly corresponds to TRBD1 (6 bases). V was shortened by 0 bases and J by 3 bases, with 12 bases between the two germline ends. The CDR3 is 15 amino acids. Germline values: CDR1 SGDLS, CDR2 YYNGEE. This CDR3 is CASSVAPGAEETQYF. For the CDR3, the DNA is TGTGCCAGCAGCGTAGCACCAGGGGCGGAAGAGACCCAGTACTTC. Looking up the rest from reference TRBV9 and TRBJ2-5 gives the full variable domain: DSGVTQTPKHLITATGQRVTLRCSPRSGDLSVYWYQQSLDQGLQFLIQYYNGEERAKGNILERFSAQQFPDLHSELNLSSLELGDSALYFCASSVAPGAEETQYFGPGTRLLVL.

This chain links TRBV7-2 with TRBJ1-2; possible D gene TRBD1, 5 bases. There are 14 residues in the CDR3. The V end was cut by 0 bases, the J end by 8 bases, with 13 bases between. Germline-derived CDR1 and CDR2 are SGHTA and FQGNSA. The CDR3 protein is CASSLAILDSGYTF. The DNA for the CDR3 is TGTGCCAGCAGCTTAGCCATCCTAGACAGCGGCTACACCTTC.

As regards this clone: Distinct nucleotide sequences in the sample also encode this CDR3. The chain recombines TRBV12-5 with TRBJ1-2; a weak D match, TRBD1 (5 bases). Germline V gene sequence: CDR1 LGHNT, CDR2 FRNRAP. V lost 6 bases and J lost 4, with 18 bases in between. The CDR3 has 15 residues. CDR3 in amino acids: CASGPSGQGGYGYTF. CDR3 in DNA: TGTGCTAGTGGCCCGTCGGGGCAGGGAGGCTATGGCTACACCTTC.

The chain couples TRBV7-9 to TRBJ2-1; D unresolved. This CDR3 has 15 amino acids. Germline lookup yields CDR1 SEHNR and CDR2 FQNEAQ (reference sequence). V lost 0 bases and J 3 bases, leaving 9 bases between the germline ends. DNA for the CDR3: TGTGCCAGCAGCTTAGCGCAAGGAGTCTACAATGAGCAGTTCTTC. It encodes CASSLAQGVYNEQFF.

The rearrangement joins TRBV6-1 to TRBJ2-2; a weak D match, TRBD1 (5 bases). Trimming cost V 8 bases and J 2 bases, with 12 bases left between them. CDR1 is MNHNS, CDR2 SASEGT, per germline. The CDR3 runs 14 residues. The CDR3 DNA reads TGTGCCAGCGAAACAGGCCCTAACACCGGGGAGCTGTTTTTT. It yields the protein CASETGPNTGELFF.

The gene calls are TRBV7-3 and TRBJ2-6; TRBD1 matches at 7 bases. The CDR3 is 20 residues long. V lost 2 bases and J lost 0; bases outside the gene matches: 13. From germline, CDR1 is SGHTA and CDR2 FQGTGA. CDR3 DNA sequence: TGTGCCAGCAGCTTACAACCCCCAAGGGGGCGAAACTCTGGGGCCAACGTCCTGACTTTC. This translates into CASSLQPPRGRNSGANVLTF.

The chain employs TRBV2 and TRBJ2-1, with TRBD1 matching over 7 bases. This CDR3 has 16 residues. Trimming at V came to 7 bases and at J to 1 base, leaving 10 bases not matched to a gene. CDR1 SNHLY and CDR2 FYNNEI come from the germline V gene. This CDR3 is CASIQKGARSYNEQFF. CDR3 DNA: TGTGCCAGCATCCAAAAGGGGGCGAGGTCCTACAATGAGCAGTTCTTC.

This clone occurred a few times. The chain couples TRBV5-1 to TRBJ1-2; 7 bases align to TRBD1. CDR1 SGHRS and CDR2 YFSETQ come from the germline V gene. V trimming: 4 bases; J trimming: 4 bases; junction bases outside the gene matches: 7. The CDR3 totals 14 residues. In DNA form, the CDR3 reads TGCGCCAGCAGCCTGACAGGGAACGGCTATGGCTACACCTTC. Amino acid sequence: CASSLTGNGYGYTF. The full variable domain, with the rest looked up from reference TRBV5-1 and TRBJ1-2, is KAGVTQTPRYLIKTRGQQVTLSCSPISGHRSVSWYQQTPGQGLQFLFEYFSETQRNKGNFPGRFSGRQFSNSRSEMNVSTLELGDSALYLCASSLTGNGYGYTFGSGTRLTVV.

The rearrangement uses TRBV7-9 and TRBJ2-1, with 7 bases lining up with TRBD1. Germline loops: CDR1 SEHNR, CDR2 FQNEAQ (reference sequence). Trimming took 6 bases from V and 5 from J; bases not matched to a gene: 4. This CDR3 has 13 residues. DNA for the CDR3: TGTGCCAGCAGACAAGGGGGCAACAATGAGCAGTTCTTC. The encoded protein is CASRQGGNNEQFF. The variable domain in full, with the rest retrieved from reference TRBV7-9 and TRBJ2-1, is DTGVSQNPRHKITKRGQNVTFRCDPISEHNRLYWYRQTLGQGPEFLTYFQNEAQLEKSRLLSDRFSAERPKGSFSTLEIQRTEQGDSAMYLCASRQGGNNEQFFGPGTRLTVL.

The chain has TRBV2 and TRBJ1-5, with D hard to call. V gave up 6 bases and J gave up 7 bases, with 22 bases separating them. The CDR3 totals 16 residues. Germline V gene sequence: CDR1 SNHLY, CDR2 FYNNEI. In nucleotides, the CDR3 is TGTGCCAGCAGACCCAGGAGGACGGCCTCTCTCCAGCCCCAGCATTTT. Translated, it gives CASRPRRTASLQPQHF.